This is a list of T cell receptor beta chains from one sample in a study of T cell repertoires in cytomegalovirus infection. Each CDR3 protein gets one entry after TCRdb re-called the reads with MiXCR. The sample yields approximately 400,000 distinct CDR3 sequences, approximately 32% seen once. The specimen was PBMCs. The source of these receptors is a human donor in good health (CMV status not recorded). Some clones in this sample may be carry-over from other donors' samples. Both conserved end residues are part of each CDR3. The D gene is left open where the match is weak. Not every row has a clone size; where given, it reads once, few, many or a size class.

len	d_gene	v_gene	abundance	j_gene	CDR3nt	CDR3aa
11	-	TRBV7-9	many	TRBJ2-7	TGTGCCAGCAGCGCGTCCTACGAGCAGTACTTC	CASSASYEQYF
15	-	TRBV19	-	TRBJ1-1	TGTGCCAGTAGTGCGGAAGGAACAACGAACACTGAAGCTTTCTTT	CASSAEGTTNTEAFF
16	TRBD1	TRBV4-2	-	TRBJ2-1	TGTGCCAGCAGCCAAGATGGGACAGGGGGGGAAAATCGGCAGTTCTTC	CASSQDGTGGENRQFF
15	TRBD2	TRBV19	-	TRBJ2-3	TGTGCCAGTAGCCATCTAGCGGCTAGCACAGATACGCAGTATTTT	CASSHLAASTDTQYF
13	-	TRBV20-1	-	TRBJ2-7	TGCAGTGCTAGAGAGTTTAGGGCTACCGAGCAGTACTTC	CSAREFRATEQYF
15	TRBD2	TRBV2	few	TRBJ2-7	TGTGCCAGCAACGTTGAGGGACTAGCGGGGGAGGAGCAGTACTTC	CASNVEGLAGEEQYF
17	TRBD1	TRBV15	-	TRBJ1-5	TGTGCCACCAGCAGAGAAAGGGGGACAGGGCGTAATCAGCCCCAGCATTTT	CATSRERGTGRNQPQHF
15	TRBD1	TRBV25-1	many	TRBJ1-4	TGTGCCAGCAGTGCTCAGGGGGCAACTAATGAAAAACTGTTTTTT	CASSAQGATNEKLFF
18	TRBD2	TRBV2	few	TRBJ2-3	TGTGCCAGCAGTGATGAGACGGCCCCCCGGGGGGGCCAGGATACGCAGTATTTT	CASSDETAPRGGQDTQYF
12	TRBD2	TRBV9	-	TRBJ2-1	TGTGCCAGCAGCACCTCTAGCGGGGGTCTGTTCTTC	CASSTSSGGLFF
17	TRBD2	TRBV7-6	many	TRBJ2-3	TGTGCCAGCAGCTTCGGGCTAGCGGGGGGGCGGTCAGATACGCAGTATTTT	CASSFGLAGGRSDTQYF
16	-	TRBV7-2	-	TRBJ2-1	TGTGCCAGCAGCTTAGTCCGCAGCGCCGTCTACAATGAGCAGTTCTTC	CASSLVRSAVYNEQFF
18	TRBD2	TRBV24-1	few	TRBJ2-1	TGTGCCACCAGTGATTCGGGACGTCTAGCGGGGAACTACAATGAGCAGTTCTTC	CATSDSGRLAGNYNEQFF
16	-	TRBV7-9	few	TRBJ1-1	TGTGCCAGCAGCTTAGGGCAGGGATCAGGGAACACTGAAGCTTTCTTT	CASSLGQGSGNTEAFF
15	TRBD2	TRBV2	few	TRBJ2-3	TGTGCCAGTCCGGAGTCGCGGGGGGGCCCCGATACGCAGTATTTT	CASPESRGGPDTQYF
16	TRBD1	TRBV7-8	many	TRBJ1-2	TGTGCCAGCAGCCCAGGGGGCGGGACAGGGGTCTATGGCTACACCTTC	CASSPGGGTGVYGYTF
15	TRBD1	TRBV11-2	few	TRBJ1-2	TGTGCCAGCAGCTTAGAATACAGGGGTGTTCTTGGCTACACCTTC	CASSLEYRGVLGYTF
15	-	TRBV20-1	-	TRBJ1-6	TGCAGTGCAAGGCGGGGGGGGTCCTATAATTCACCACTCCACTTT	CSARRGGSYNSPLHF
14	-	TRBV7-2	-	TRBJ2-7	TGTGCCAGCAGCTTATTTGGGACGGGATACGAGAAGTACTTC	CASSLFGTGYEKYF
12	TRBD1	TRBV12-3/TRBV12-4	-	TRBJ1-2	TGTGCCAGCAGCGGACAGGGCGATGGCTACACCTTC	CASSGQGDGYTF
14	-	TRBV6-1	once	TRBJ1-1	TGTGCCAGCAGTGGATTGGGACGGGACCCTGAAGCTTTCTTT	CASSGLGRDPEAFF
9	-	TRBV7-2	many	TRBJ2-5	TGTGCCAGCAGTGAGACCCAGTACTTC	CASSETQYF
15	-	TRBV7-8	many	TRBJ1-5	TGTGCCAGCAGCTTAGGCACATATAGCAATCAGCCCCAGCATTTT	CASSLGTYSNQPQHF
16	TRBD2	TRBV20-1	-	TRBJ2-3	TGCAGTGCTAGAGGCTTGACTAGCGGGGGGGCAGATACGCAGTATTTT	CSARGLTSGGADTQYF
15	TRBD1	TRBV6-2/TRBV6-3	many	TRBJ1-1	TGTGCCAGCAGTTGGGATGACAGGGCTGACACTGAAGCTTTCTTT	CASSWDDRADTEAFF
12	-	TRBV29-1	-	TRBJ2-1	TGCAGCGTTGAGGGCGGGGGCCCTGAGCAGTTCTTC	CSVEGGGPEQFF
17	TRBD1	TRBV19	-	TRBJ2-1	TGTGCCAGTAGTATTAGATTGCTGGGACAGCCTTTGAATGAGCAGTTCTTC	CASSIRLLGQPLNEQFF
15	-	TRBV6-5	-	TRBJ1-2	TGTGCCAGCAGTTACCGGGACGAAAAACGCTATGGCTACACCTTC	CASSYRDEKRYGYTF
15	-	TRBV9	-	TRBJ1-1	TGTGCCAGCAGCGTAGCCGGGGGGGGGAACACTGAAGCTTTCTTT	CASSVAGGGNTEAFF
16	TRBD1	TRBV6-1	-	TRBJ1-2	TGTGCCAGCAGTCCATACCGGGACAGGGGACAAGGAGGCTACACCTTC	CASSPYRDRGQGGYTF
17	-	TRBV12-3/TRBV12-4	-	TRBJ1-2	TGTGCCAGCAGTTTAGCGCGTAACAGGATGAGCCACTATGGCTACACCTTC	CASSLARNRMSHYGYTF
13	-	TRBV20-1	-	TRBJ1-2	TGCAGTGCTAGTGAACTGGGCTACCCTGGCTACACCTTC	CSASELGYPGYTF
15	TRBD1	TRBV6-4	-	TRBJ1-1	TGTGCCAGCAGGGAACAGGGGGGAGATTTGACTGAAGCTTTCTTT	CASREQGGDLTEAFF
12	-	TRBV15	-	TRBJ2-1	TGTGCCACCAGCAGAGTCACTGTTGAGCAGTTCTTC	CATSRVTVEQFF
19	-	TRBV7-9	-	TRBJ2-6	TGTGCCAGCGTCCAGTTTGGACTTGGACGTCACTCTGGGGCCAACGTCCTGACTTTC	CASVQFGLGRHSGANVLTF
15	TRBD1	TRBV5-6	-	TRBJ1-5	TGTGCCAGCAGCGCGGGACAGGGTGACAATCAGCCCCAGCATTTT	CASSAGQGDNQPQHF
17	-	TRBV7-3	few	TRBJ2-3	TGTGCCAGCAGCCCGCAGGCGGGTGGCATGGGCACAGATACGCAGTATTTT	CASSPQAGGMGTDTQYF
12	-	TRBV7-6	-	TRBJ1-1	TGTGCCAGCAGCTCGGGGGGGGTCGAAGCTTTCTTT	CASSSGGVEAFF
14	-	TRBV12-3/TRBV12-4	-	TRBJ2-3	TGTGCCAGCAGTCCGCATGGGGGAACAGATACGCAGTATTTT	CASSPHGGTDTQYF
12	-	TRBV12-3/TRBV12-4	-	TRBJ2-7	TGTGCCAGCAGTTTGCATCCCTACGAGCAGTACTTC	CASSLHPYEQYF
14	TRBD2	TRBV7-2	many	TRBJ2-1	TGTGCCAGCAGCTTTGGACTAGCATCCCGTGAGCAGTTCTTC	CASSFGLASREQFF
17	TRBD1	TRBV2	few	TRBJ2-3	TGTGCCAGCAGTGAGGACGGGACAGGGGGAAGCACAGATACGCAGTATTTT	CASSEDGTGGSTDTQYF
15	-	TRBV6-4	-	TRBJ1-1	TGTGCCATCAGGGAGCAGGGAACCGCGAACACTGAAGTTTTCTTT	CAIREQGTANTEVFF